The source of this T cell receptor (beta chain) is a study of T cell changes during pregnancy in multiple sclerosis. Here immunoSEQ multiplex PCR was the method, and the copy in TCRdb shows in-frame clones only, minus some. This repertoire shows around 20,000 clones, approximately 89% found once; its top ten account for roughly 6%. The material was CD8+ T cells from peripheral blood mononuclear cells, obtained after pregnancy. The receptor comes from a female donor in good health, enrolled as a control in a pregnancy study.

The CDR3 loop is CAWSVARISGANVLTF. Written as DNA, the CDR3 is TGTGCCTGGAGTGTGGCGAGGATCTCTGGGGCCAACGTCCTGACTTTC. The rearrangement joins TRBV30 to TRBJ2-6, with D uncertain. The germline V gene encodes CDR1 GTSNPN and CDR2 SVGIG (reference sequence). Trimming took 0 bases from V and 0 from J, leaving 9 bases between them. This CDR3 region has 16 residues.